The entry below describes one T cell receptor (beta chain). The data were taken from a study of blood T cell repertoires in COVID-19. Turning to the study itself: Some COVID-19 samples were acute and others convalescent; all came from the United States, Italy and Spain. In each case, the material was cDNA or gDNA derived from T cells, B-cell-depleted T cells, or PBMCs.

In the source study's methods: How many nucleated cells were present was estimated from reference gene primer amplification. Assay: immunoSEQ multiplex PCR; the TCRdb copy retains only in-frame clones and omits some. V, J and clone size are those of that table, while D and trimming were read from the DNA. The table includes about 200,000 clones, roughly 89% detected once. V trimming: 2 bases; J trimming: 3 bases; junction bases outside the gene matches: 2. This CDR3 has 14 amino acids. Germline values: CDR1 LNHDA, CDR2 SQIVND (reference sequence). Sample: peripheral blood. This TCR was recovered from a man in his 60s who had recovered from COVID-19. J is TRBJ2-3 and V is TRBV19; 7 bases are shared with TRBD1. CDR3 residues: CASSIRTGTDTQYF. Here the CDR3 DNA reads TGTGCCAGTAGTATAAGGACAGGTACAGATACGCAGTATTTT.